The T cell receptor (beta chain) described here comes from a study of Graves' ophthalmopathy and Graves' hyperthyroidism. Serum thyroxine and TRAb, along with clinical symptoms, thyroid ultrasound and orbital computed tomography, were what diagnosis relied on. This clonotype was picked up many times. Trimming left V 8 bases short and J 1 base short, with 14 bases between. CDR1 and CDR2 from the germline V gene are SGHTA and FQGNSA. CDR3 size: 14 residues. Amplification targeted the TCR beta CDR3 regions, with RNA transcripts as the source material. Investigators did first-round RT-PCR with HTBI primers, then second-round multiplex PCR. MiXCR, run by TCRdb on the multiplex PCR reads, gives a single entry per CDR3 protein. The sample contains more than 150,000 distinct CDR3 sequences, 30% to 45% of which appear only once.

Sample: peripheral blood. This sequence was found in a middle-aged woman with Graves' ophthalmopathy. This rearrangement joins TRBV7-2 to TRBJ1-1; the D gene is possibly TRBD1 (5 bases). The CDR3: CASSPTVSNTEAFF. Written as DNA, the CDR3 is TGTGCCAGCTCCCCGACAGTATCGAACACTGAAGCTTTCTTT.